This T cell receptor (beta chain) appears in the sequencing data of a study of cytomegalovirus exposure and HLA in healthy donors. In the case of this clone: Its antigen is still unknown.

Primers for the PCR totalled 60 Vbeta and 13 Jbeta. Assay used: immunoSEQ multiplex PCR; TCRdb lists only in-frame clones, some missing. Of around 150,000 clones listed, roughly three quarters were seen once; the top ten hold roughly 7.3%. General study findings and limits: The HLA-A and HLA-B alleles of most subjects were reportedly predicted accurately from TCR beta sequences. Despite most TCR sequences being rare, some public TCRs occurred in many donors. HLA allele associations emerged for around 15,000 TCR beta sequences in a later analysis, at 0.05 false discovery rate. A few chains linked to CMV were shown in vitro to be specific for CMV antigens.

V dropped 7 bases and J dropped 5; count of bases not matched to a gene: 4. The CDR3 contains 14 residues. The germline V gene has CDR1 WSHSY and CDR2 SAAADI. The clonotype originates from a male donor in good health and CMV-seropositive. V usage is TRBV10-2 and J usage is TRBJ2-7; 14 nucleotides agree with TRBD2. Sequenced material: PBMCs. The CDR3 nucleotides read TGCGCCAGCATACCGGGACTAGCGGGGGACGAGCAGTACTTC. Residues: CASIPGLAGDEQYF.